This passage covers 25 T cell receptor beta chains from one sample sequenced in a study of T cell responses to AZD1222 COVID-19 vaccine. Measured with immunoSEQ multiplex PCR; TCRdb has only the in-frame clones, and not every one. Seen here are 150,000 to 200,000 clones, 90% to 95% observed once, and the top ten hold around 4%. The sample consisted of peripheral blood, taken on day 0 of AZD1222 vaccination. These receptors were collected from an adult in good health.

Worth noting for this clone: A read error may account for a junction end that differs from germline. V gene TRBV6-5 combines with J gene TRBJ2-7, with a tentative D call TRBD2 (5 bases). CDR3 length: 13 amino acids. Germline-derived CDR1 and CDR2 are MNHEY and SVGAGI. The CDR3 loop is CASSYSDSSEQYF. The CDR3, as DNA: TGTGCCAGCAGTTACTCGGACTCCTCCGAGCAGTACTTC.

The V gene is TRBV5-1, the J gene TRBJ2-1; the match to TRBD1 covers 10 bases. The CDR3 is 15 amino acids. The V gene's germline CDR1 is SGHRS and CDR2 YFSETQ. V lost 3 bases, J lost 7 bases, and 7 bases stayed unmatched. Here the CDR3 DNA reads TGCGCCAGCAGCTACGACAGGGGGCGTAGAAATGAGCAGTTCTTC. As protein: CASSYDRGRRNEQFF. The full variable domain, completed using reference TRBV5-1 and TRBJ2-1, is KAGVTQTPRYLIKTRGQQVTLSCSPISGHRSVSWYQQTPGQGLQFLFEYFSETQRNKGNFPGRFSGRQFSNSRSEMNVSTLELGDSALYLCASSYDRGRRNEQFFGPGTRLTVL.

The chain couples TRBV11-2 to TRBJ2-1, with no clear D. V dropped 8 bases and J dropped 3 bases, with 20 bases sitting between them. Germline V gene sequence: CDR1 SGHAT, CDR2 FQNNGV. CDR3 size: 16 residues. The CDR3 DNA is TGTGCCAGCCTACCCTCGGTCGACTCCTACTACAATGAGCAGTTCTTC. This encodes CASLPSVDSYYNEQFF.

The CDR3 is CASRRRTSGFQETQYF. In DNA, the CDR3 is TGCGCCAGCAGACGTCGGACTAGCGGGTTCCAAGAGACCCAGTACTTC. The chain employs TRBV5-1 and TRBJ2-5; TRBD2 matches 11 bases. The germline V gene has CDR1 SGHRS and CDR2 YFSETQ. The CDR3 is 16 residues long. The ends lost 5 bases at V and 1 base at J; junction bases unmatched: 7.

The rearrangement links TRBV3-1 (or the pseudogene TRBV3-2) to TRBJ2-3; 13 positions agree with TRBD2. Germline V CDR1 and CDR2: LGHDT, YNNKEL (reference sequence). V gave up 4 bases and J gave up 3 bases; unmatched junction bases: 13. The CDR3 is made up of 19 amino acids. The CDR3 protein is CASSLGLGLAGRGTDTQYF. The CDR3 DNA reads TGTGCCAGCAGCCTAGGTCTGGGACTAGCGGGAAGGGGGACAGATACGCAGTATTTT.

The V gene is TRBV5-4, the J gene TRBJ2-3, with TRBD2 as a possible D gene (5 bases). Germline CDR1 is SGHNT and CDR2 is YYREEE (reference sequence). This CDR3 is built from 13 residues. V lost 4 bases and J 6 bases, leaving 12 bases between the germline ends. CDR3: CASSPLGFDTQYF. Written as DNA, the CDR3 is TGTGCCAGCAGCCCACTAGGTTTCGATACGCAGTATTTT.

The chain joins TRBV7-9 to TRBJ2-7; D gene uncertain. Germline V gene data show CDR1 as SEHNR and CDR2 as FQNEAQ (reference sequence). This CDR3 has 15 amino acids. The ends were cut back, 3 bases at V and 5 bases at J, with 17 bases in the middle. CDR3 sequence: CASSFYRSKGDEQYF. The CDR3, as DNA: TGTGCCAGCAGCTTTTATCGTAGTAAGGGCGACGAGCAGTACTTC.

V is TRBV6-5 and J is TRBJ2-3; TRBD1 matches at 9 bases. CDR1 and CDR2 from the germline V gene are MNHEY and SVGAGI. The CDR3 has 15 amino acids. The junction had 9 bases not matched to a gene; V was cut back by 6 bases and J by 5 bases. Here the CDR3 DNA reads TGTGCCAGCAGGCGGTCGGGACAGGGCCAAGATACGCAGTATTTT. Its translation is CASRRSGQGQDTQYF.

CDR3 DNA: TGTGCCAGCAGCCCCCGGGACGGACGTACAAACATTCAGTACTTC. Amino acid sequence: CASSPRDGRTNIQYF. V gene TRBV6-5 combines with J gene TRBJ2-4; the D call may be TRBD1 or TRBD2 (5 bases each). Trimming removed 6 bases from V and 6 bases from J, with 18 bases in between. Germline lookup yields CDR1 MNHEY and CDR2 SVGAGI. This CDR3 region has 15 residues.

This chain connects TRBV5-1 to TRBJ2-1, with D perhaps being TRBD1 or TRBD2 (6 bases each). The CDR3 contains 15 residues. Germline values: CDR1 SGHRS, CDR2 YFSETQ. Trimming left V 4 bases short and J 7 bases short, with 18 bases between. The CDR3 nucleotides read TGCGCCAGCAGCCTAAGGGGGGCTCCTAATAATGAGCAGTTCTTC. It encodes CASSLRGAPNNEQFF. The whole variable domain, filled in from reference TRBV5-1 and TRBJ2-1, reads KAGVTQTPRYLIKTRGQQVTLSCSPISGHRSVSWYQQTPGQGLQFLFEYFSETQRNKGNFPGRFSGRQFSNSRSEMNVSTLELGDSALYLCASSLRGAPNNEQFFGPGTRLTVL.

This clone was picked up one time. The chain is built from TRBV14 and TRBJ1-1; D is possibly TRBD1 (5 bases). This CDR3 is built from 14 residues. Germline V gives CDR1 SGHDN, CDR2 FVKESK. The V end lost 5 bases, the J end lost 6 bases, and 16 bases lay between the germline ends. The CDR3 is CASSFTGGYAEAFF. The CDR3 DNA follows: TGTGCCAGCAGCTTTACAGGAGGTTACGCTGAAGCTTTCTTT.

This clone showed up just a few times. This chain links TRBV19 with TRBJ1-5; D may be TRBD1 (6 bases). The germline gives CDR1 LNHDA, CDR2 SQIVND (reference sequence). V shed 4 bases and J shed 4 bases, with 14 bases lying between them. The CDR3 has 15 amino acids. CDR3 amino acids: CASSTRRGGNQPQHF. CDR3 DNA: TGTGCCAGTAGTACCAGAAGAGGGGGTAATCAGCCCCAGCATTTT.

This clone was detected once. This chain joins TRBV10-3 and TRBJ2-3, with a possible D match to TRBD2 (6 bases). Germline V CDR1 and CDR2: ENHRY, SYGVKD. The CDR3 has 15 residues. The V gene lost 7 bases and the J gene lost 2 bases, with 16 bases spanning the gap. CDR3 in amino acids: CAIMALGLDTDTQYF. The CDR3 region has the DNA TGTGCCATCATGGCCTTGGGACTCGACACAGATACGCAGTATTTT.

The J gene is TRBJ1-6, the V gene TRBV5-1; weak D call: TRBD1 (5 bases). V was clipped by 0 bases and J by 3 bases, with 10 bases between them. This CDR3 is built from 16 residues. Germline CDR1 and CDR2: SGHRS and YFSETQ. Here the CDR3 DNA reads TGCGCCAGCAGCTTGGGAGGGGTTAACTATAATTCACCCCTCCACTTT. Its protein product is CASSLGGVNYNSPLHF.

This sequence joins TRBV5-4 and TRBJ1-1; the D is unclear. There are 15 residues in the CDR3. V lost 1 base and J 0 bases, leaving 10 bases between the germline ends. CDR1 and CDR2 from the germline V gene are SGHNT and YYREEE (reference sequence). Written as DNA, the CDR3 is TGTGCCAGCAGCTTGAACCCCGGGATGAACACTGAAGCTTTCTTT. It encodes CASSLNPGMNTEAFF.

The rearrangement joins TRBV2 to TRBJ1-6, with a weak D call TRBD1 (6 bases). The CDR3 loop spans 14 amino acids. Germline values: CDR1 SNHLY, CDR2 FYNNEI. V was cut by 6 bases and J by 10 bases, with 16 bases left in between. The CDR3 region has the DNA TGTGCCAGCAGGGGGGCCGGGGACGGGTCACCCCTCCACTTT. Residues: CASRGAGDGSPLHF.

The genes are TRBV7-9 and TRBJ2-7, with TRBD1 matching over 9 bases. This CDR3 comprises 16 residues. Germline trimming cut 6 bases from V and 3 bases from J; bases unmatched to any gene: 12. Germline lookup yields CDR1 SEHNR and CDR2 FQNEAQ (reference sequence). For the CDR3, the DNA is TGTGCCAGCAGTCCTCGACAGGGGGTAAGCATCTACGAGCAGTACTTC. Its translation: CASSPRQGVSIYEQYF. The full variable domain, completed using reference TRBV7-9 and TRBJ2-7, is DTGVSQNPRHKITKRGQNVTFRCDPISEHNRLYWYRQTLGQGPEFLTYFQNEAQLEKSRLLSDRFSAERPKGSFSTLEIQRTEQGDSAMYLCASSPRQGVSIYEQYFGPGTRLTVT.

This rearrangement joins TRBV29-1 to TRBJ2-1, with TRBD2 as a possible D gene (5 bases). Trimming took off 8 bases at V and 3 bases at J, with 17 bases between the two ends. Germline V gene lookup returns CDR1 SQVTM and CDR2 ANQGSEA. The CDR3 has 14 amino acids. The chain's CDR3 is CSLCVVGDYNEQFF. DNA of the CDR3: TGCAGCCTTTGTGTGGTGGGAGACTACAATGAGCAGTTCTTC.

The V and J genes are TRBV19 and TRBJ1-2; no clear D gene. The V gene's germline CDR1 is LNHDA and CDR2 SQIVND (reference sequence). The CDR3 runs 12 residues. Trimming removed 7 bases from V and 8 bases from J, with 14 bases in between. The CDR3 spells CASTPSEGGYTF. CDR3 coding DNA: TGTGCCAGTACCCCGTCAGAAGGGGGCTACACCTTC. Drawing the rest from reference TRBV19 and TRBJ1-2, the complete variable domain is DGGITQSPKYLFRKEGQNVTLSCEQNLNHDAMYWYRQDPGQGLRLIYYSQIVNDFQKGDIAEGYSVSREKKESFPLTVTSAQKNPTAFYLCASTPSEGGYTFGSGTRLTVV.

V gene TRBV27 combines with J gene TRBJ1-5; D is uncertain. CDR3 length equals 14 residues. V lost 5 bases and J 4 bases, leaving 12 bases between the germline ends. CDR1 MNHEY and CDR2 SMNVEV come from the germline V gene (reference sequence). This CDR3 is CASSLKDRNQPQHF. CDR3 coding DNA: TGTGCCAGCAGTCTCAAGGACCGTAATCAGCCCCAGCATTTT.

The chain employs TRBV28 and TRBJ1-4, with D perhaps matching TRBD1 (6 bases). Trimming cost V 2 bases and J 5 bases, with 12 bases left between them. Per germline, CDR1 MDHEN and CDR2 SYDVKM. This CDR3 is 15 amino acids long. The CDR3 sequence is CASSLGGEGNEKLFF. The CDR3 DNA follows: TGTGCCAGCAGTTTAGGGGGCGAGGGAAATGAAAAACTGTTTTTT.

The genes are TRBV2 and TRBJ1-2; D is possibly TRBD1 (6 bases). The CDR3 loop spans 13 amino acids. Germline-derived CDR1 and CDR2 are SNHLY and FYNNEI. In nucleotides, the CDR3 is TGTGCTCAAAGAGGGGGGGGCGCGTCTGGCTACACCTTC. Its protein product is CAQRGGGASGYTF.

The chain carries TRBV19 and TRBJ1-2, with 10 bases aligning to TRBD1. J gave up 3 bases and V 9 bases, and 7 bases lay outside the gene matches. This CDR3 is built from 14 residues. Per germline, CDR1 LNHDA and CDR2 SQIVND (reference sequence). The CDR3: CASNRDRGDYGYTF. CDR3 DNA: TGTGCCAGCAACCGGGACAGGGGCGACTATGGCTACACCTTC.

The V gene is TRBV28, the J gene TRBJ1-2; D may be TRBD1 (6 bases). CDR1 is MDHEN and CDR2 is SYDVKM in the germline V gene. This CDR3 comprises 15 residues. V lost 5 bases, J lost 4 bases, and 17 bases lay in between. The CDR3 DNA reads as TGTGCCAGCAGTGAGAAGGGGGTCGTGGTCTATGGCTACACCTTC. Encoded protein: CASSEKGVVVYGYTF.

This chain's CDR3 is CSVGGDNFNQPQHF. The CDR3 DNA follows: TGCAGCGTTGGAGGGGACAACTTCAATCAGCCCCAGCATTTT. V is TRBV29-1 and J is TRBJ1-5; weak D call: TRBD1 (6 bases). The CDR3 has 14 residues. Deletions cut 4 bases from V and 3 bases from J, with 13 bases between. CDR1 SQVTM and CDR2 ANQGSEA come from the germline V gene.